These 16 T cell receptor beta chains were all obtained from the same sample, sequenced in a study of blood T cell repertoires in COVID-19. Profiling relied on immunoSEQ multiplex PCR, and the TCRdb table lists in-frame clones only, not all of them. This table has tens of thousands of clones, roughly 80% appearing once. The sample comprised peripheral blood. These receptor sequences come from a woman aged 70-85 years with acute or convalescent COVID-19.

The table lists this clone with a count of one. The chain combines TRBV7-9 with TRBJ1-2; 7 nucleotides match TRBD1. The CDR3 spans 16 residues. Germline V gene sequence: CDR1 SEHNR, CDR2 FQNEAQ (reference sequence). V was pared by 1 base and J by 4 bases, with 9 bases of the junction left unmatched. In nucleotides, the CDR3 is TGTGCCAGCAGCTTAGGGGACAGCTTCAAAGGCTATGGCTACACCTTC. It translates to CASSLGDSFKGYGYTF.

The chain combines TRBV7-2 with TRBJ2-3, with TRBD2 matching over 7 bases. The V gene's germline CDR1 is SGHTA and CDR2 FQGNSA. J was trimmed by 1 base and V by 2 bases; bases with no gene match: 0. This CDR3 is 14 amino acids long. CDR3 loop: CASSLTSGTDTQYF. CDR3 nucleotides: TGTGCCAGCAGCTTAACTAGCGGCACAGATACGCAGTATTTT.

The chain carries TRBV24-1 and TRBJ2-3; 7 bases map to TRBD2. V was clipped by 9 bases and J by 2 bases; unmatched bases: 4. Looked up from germline, CDR1 is KGHDR and CDR2 is SFDVKD. The CDR3 length is 13 residues. CDR3 sequence (DNA): TGTGCCACCGGGACTACTATCACAGATACGCAGTATTTT. Its protein is CATGTTITDTQYF.

The V and J genes are TRBV6-5 and TRBJ2-5, with TRBD1 identical over 10 bases. Germline CDR1 and CDR2: MNHEY and SVGAGI. V trimming: 10 bases; J trimming: 4 bases; junction bases outside the gene matches: 12. The CDR3 contains 15 residues. The CDR3 sequence is CATRPGTGVGETQYF. In nucleotides, the CDR3 is TGTGCCACCCGACCGGGGACAGGGGTTGGAGAGACCCAGTACTTC.

V is TRBV3-1 (or the pseudogene TRBV3-2) and J is TRBJ1-5; the D gene is possibly TRBD1 (6 bases). V was cut by 1 base and J by 4 bases, with 11 bases left in between. The CDR3 length is 15 residues. Germline CDR1 LGHDT, CDR2 YNNKEL (reference sequence). The CDR3 region has the DNA TGTGCCAGCAGCCAAGCAGGGGATAGGAATCAGCCCCAGCATTTT. Translation: CASSQAGDRNQPQHF.

The chain links TRBV4-2 to TRBJ1-6; the match to TRBD1 covers 7 bases. CDR3 size: 15 residues. V lost 4 bases, J lost 7 bases, and 7 bases stayed unmatched. CDR1 is LGHNA, CDR2 YNFKEQ, per germline. CDR3 in DNA: TGTGCCAGCAGCCCCGAGACAGGGAAGAATTCACCCCTCCACTTT. Protein product: CASSPETGKNSPLHF.

The gene calls are TRBV5-5 and TRBJ2-5; 8 bases are shared with TRBD1. The CDR3 sequence is 15 residues long. From germline, CDR1 is SGHKS and CDR2 YYEKEE (reference sequence). J was trimmed by 2 bases and V by 4 bases; bases with no gene match: 7. CDR3 bases: TGTGCCAGCAGCGCGCTGGACAGGGAACAAGAGACCCAGTACTTC. Encoded protein: CASSALDREQETQYF.

The chain carries TRBV7-9 and TRBJ1-2, with D maybe TRBD1 (6 bases). V lost 2 bases and J lost 8, with 18 bases in between. The CDR3 has 15 amino acids. The germline gives CDR1 SEHNR, CDR2 FQNEAQ (reference sequence). Here the CDR3 reads CASSLRSESGAGYTF. The CDR3 region has the DNA TGTGCCAGCAGCTTACGAAGCGAATCAGGGGCGGGCTACACCTTC.

The CDR3: CASSQDSGANTEAFF. The CDR3 DNA reads as TGTGCCAGCAGCCAAGATAGCGGGGCGAACACTGAAGCTTTCTTT. J is TRBJ1-1 and V is TRBV3-1 (or the pseudogene TRBV3-2); weak D call: TRBD1 (5 bases). From germline, CDR1 is LGHDT and CDR2 YNNKEL (reference sequence). Deletions cut 0 bases from V and 1 base from J, with 9 bases between. The CDR3 consists of 15 residues.

The V and J genes are TRBV11-3 and TRBJ2-7; 8 bases map to TRBD1. V lost 5 bases, J lost 3 bases, and 6 bases stayed unmatched. CDR3 length: 14 amino acids. The germline V gene has CDR1 SGHNT and CDR2 YENEEA. The CDR3 region is CASSRTGSRYEQYF. The CDR3 nucleotides are TGTGCCAGCAGCCGGACAGGGTCCCGCTACGAGCAGTACTTC. Supplemented by reference TRBV11-3 and TRBJ2-7, the full variable domain reads EAGVVQSPRYKIIEKKQPVAFWCNPISGHNTLYWYLQNLGQGPELLIRYENEEAVDDSQLPKDRFSAERLKGVDSTLKIQPAELGDSAVYLCASSRTGSRYEQYFGPGTRLTVT.

This chain joins TRBV7-2 and TRBJ2-3; D might be TRBD2 (5 bases). CDR1 and CDR2 (germline): SGHTA, FQGNSA. Deletions cut 3 bases from V and 2 bases from J, with 9 bases between. This CDR3 is 14 amino acids long. Here the CDR3 DNA reads TGTGCCAGCAGCTTCGGCGGGTCCACAGATACGCAGTATTTT. Translating gives CASSFGGSTDTQYF.

The chain is built from TRBV5-1 and TRBJ2-5; 7 positions agree with TRBD2. This CDR3 has 13 amino acids. CDR1 and CDR2 from the germline V gene are SGHRS and YFSETQ. With 2 bases clipped from V and 3 bases from J, the junction kept 1 base outside the gene matches. CDR3 nucleotides: TGCGCCAGCAGCTTTCTAGCGGAAGAGACCCAGTACTTC. Translated, it gives CASSFLAEETQYF.

The rearrangement joins TRBV6-5 to TRBJ1-2; TRBD1 aligns across 8 bases. V dropped 7 bases and J dropped 5; count of bases not matched to a gene: 9. The CDR3 has 14 residues. The V gene's germline CDR1 is MNHEY and CDR2 SVGAGI. The CDR3: CASISLRQGYGYTF. Written as DNA, the CDR3 is TGTGCCAGCATTTCCCTGAGACAGGGGTATGGCTACACCTTC.

The J gene is TRBJ2-7, the V gene TRBV7-9; D might be TRBD2 (5 bases). The germline gives CDR1 SEHNR, CDR2 FQNEAQ (reference sequence). The ends were cut back, 4 bases at V and 7 bases at J, with 20 bases in the middle. The length of the CDR3 is 15 residues. The CDR3 region is CASSYASGSLGEQYF. In nucleotides, the CDR3 is TGTGCCAGCAGCTATGCCTCGGGAAGTCTGGGGGAGCAGTACTTC.

The chain combines TRBV27 with TRBJ2-6; 7 nucleotides agree with TRBD1. V dropped 6 bases and J dropped 0; count of bases not matched to a gene: 2. This CDR3 has 15 amino acids. Germline CDR1 MNHEY, CDR2 SMNVEV (reference sequence). In DNA form, the CDR3 reads TGTGCCAGCAGACGACAGGGCTCTGGGGCCAACGTCCTGACTTTC. It is translated as CASRRQGSGANVLTF.

The chain is built from TRBV18 and TRBJ2-3; maybe TRBD2 (5 bases). CDR1 KGHSH and CDR2 LQKENI come from the germline V gene. Trimming pared 5 bases from V and 0 bases from J, leaving 15 bases between. CDR3 size: 16 residues. The CDR3 loop is CASSVYEGGSTDTQYF. In DNA, the CDR3 is TGTGCCAGCTCAGTTTATGAGGGTGGAAGCACAGATACGCAGTATTTT.